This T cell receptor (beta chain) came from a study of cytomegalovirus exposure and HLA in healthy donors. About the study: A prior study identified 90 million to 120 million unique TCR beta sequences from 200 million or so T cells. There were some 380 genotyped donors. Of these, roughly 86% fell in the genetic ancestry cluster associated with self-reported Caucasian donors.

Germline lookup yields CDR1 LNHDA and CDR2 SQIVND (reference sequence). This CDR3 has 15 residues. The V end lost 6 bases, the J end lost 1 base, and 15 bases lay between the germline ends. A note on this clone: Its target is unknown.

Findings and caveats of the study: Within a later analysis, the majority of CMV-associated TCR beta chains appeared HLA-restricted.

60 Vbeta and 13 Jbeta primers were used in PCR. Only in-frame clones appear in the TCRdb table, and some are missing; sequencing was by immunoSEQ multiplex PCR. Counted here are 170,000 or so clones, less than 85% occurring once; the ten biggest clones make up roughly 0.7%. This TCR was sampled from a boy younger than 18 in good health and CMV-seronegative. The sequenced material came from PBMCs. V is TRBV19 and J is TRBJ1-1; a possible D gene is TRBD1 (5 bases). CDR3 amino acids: CASRLVGRGNTEAFF. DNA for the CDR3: TGTGCCAGTAGGCTCGTTGGGAGGGGGAACACTGAAGCTTTCTTT.